This TCR beta chain was profiled in a study of response to subunit inactivated influenza vaccine. Germline CDR1 is SGDLS and CDR2 is YYNGEE. With 0 bases clipped from V and 3 bases from J, the junction kept 11 bases outside the gene matches. CDR3 size: 18 residues. The table lists this clonotype with a few counts. TCRdb independently ran MiXCR on the RT-PCR reads; one entry per CDR3 protein. Of under 200,000 distinct CDR3 sequences listed, approximately 12% were seen once; the top ten hold approximately 32%. This sample was shared with a second study, whose subject was T cells expressing NK-cell markers. That work adds: UMIs accompanied the 5'RACE template switching by which TCR beta cDNA was made. About six donors showed dominant NKG2C+ clonotypes comprising roughly 1.0-7.0% of their CD8+ T cells.

This TCR derives from a man between 45 and 60 years old who received an inactivated influenza vaccine. The input for sequencing was CD8+ T cells sorted from PBMCs, taken 12 days after vaccination. The rearrangement joins TRBV9 to TRBJ2-1, with 8 bases fitting TRBD1. CDR3 DNA: TGTGCCAGCAGCGTAGAGGCAGGGGGCTTCCCAATCTACAATGAGCAGTTCTTC. As protein: CASSVEAGGFPIYNEQFF.